This T cell receptor (beta chain) was profiled in a study of blood T cell repertoires in COVID-19. The wider study: Spain, Italy and the United States supplied samples that represented acute and convalescent COVID-19. T cells, B-cell-depleted T cells, or PBMCs provided the cDNA or gDNA that served as material.

The protocol was immunoSEQ multiplex PCR, while the TCRdb copy is restricted to in-frame clones and leaves out a portion. Of about 190,000 clones listed, more than 70% were seen once; the top ten hold approximately 4%. The CDR3 sequence is 13 residues long. Deletions cut 7 bases from V and 7 bases from J, with 11 bases between. The germline V gene encodes CDR1 LNHDA and CDR2 SQIVND (reference sequence). This TCR derives from a woman aged 30 to 39 with acute or convalescent COVID-19. The sample was peripheral blood. The chain uses TRBV19 and TRBJ1-6; D is unresolved. CDR3 loop: CASNGKENSPLHF. CDR3 bases: TGTGCCAGTAACGGGAAGGAAAATTCACCCCTCCACTTT.